Listed below are T cell receptor beta chains from one sample, sequenced in a study of blood T cells in healthy people across ages. TCRdb fed the 5' RACE reads into MiXCR, producing one record per CDR3 protein. The sample yields about 640,000 distinct CDR3 sequences, about 53% seen once. Sequenced input: blood. Receptors originate from a man aged 60 to 75 in good health. Both conserved end residues are part of each CDR3. The D gene is left open where the match is weak. The size of a clone is reported for some rows only, either as once, few or many, or as a class for expanded clones.

. | TRBJ2-1 | TRBV5-1 | few | 15 | CASSLVDVRGNEQFF | TGCGCCAGCAGCTTGGTGGACGTCCGTGGCAATGAGCAGTTCTTC
. | TRBJ1-6 | TRBV28 | . | 12 | CASSNRNSPLHF | TGTGCCAGCAGCAACCGTAATTCACCCCTCCACTTT
. | TRBJ1-4 | TRBV28 | . | 15 | CATLAGNLIEEKLFF | TGTGCCACCCTAGCCGGGAACCTAATAGAGGAAAAACTGTTTTTT
. | TRBJ2-1 | TRBV20-1 | . | 15 | CSATSPGLTYNEQFF | TGCAGTGCCACCAGCCCGGGTCTTACTTACAATGAGCAGTTCTTC
TRBD1 | TRBJ1-1 | TRBV12-3/TRBV12-4 | . | 14 | CASSQRGQGIRAFF | TGTGCCAGCAGTCAGCGGGGACAGGGGATTCGAGCTTTCTTT
TRBD2 | TRBJ2-3 | TRBV5-1 | once | 19 | CASSWGRLAGGPITDTQYF | TGCGCCAGCAGCTGGGGCCGACTAGCGGGGGGTCCTATCACAGATACGCAGTATTTT
TRBD2 | TRBJ2-7 | TRBV6-5 | . | 15 | CASSYSPGLANEQYF | TGTGCCAGCAGTTACTCTCCGGGACTAGCAAACGAGCAGTACTTC
. | TRBJ2-3 | TRBV7-8 | . | 13 | CASSWLGGDTQYF | TGTGCCAGCAGCTGGCTCGGGGGCGATACGCAGTATTTT
TRBD2 | TRBJ2-7 | TRBV11-2 | . | 17 | CASSFSTSGGAAYEQYF | TGTGCCAGCAGCTTCTCTACTAGCGGGGGGGCCGCCTACGAGCAGTACTTC
. | TRBJ2-1 | TRBV29-1 | . | 12 | CSVRLSHNEQFF | TGCAGCGTTCGATTGAGCCACAATGAGCAGTTCTTC
. | TRBJ2-3 | TRBV5-4 | . | 13 | CASTTVGADTQYF | TGTGCCAGCACCACAGTGGGGGCAGATACGCAGTATTTT
. | TRBJ1-4 | TRBV28 | . | 14 | CASSPRGAEEKLFF | TGTGCCAGCAGTCCTAGGGGCGCGGAGGAAAAACTGTTTTTT
. | TRBJ2-5 | TRBV20-1 | . | 15 | CSARGSSESQETQYF | TGCAGTGCTAGAGGGAGCAGTGAAAGCCAAGAGACCCAGTACTTC
. | TRBJ2-1 | TRBV6-2/TRBV6-3 | . | 15 | CASSFRGLRYNEQFF | TGTGCCAGCAGTTTCAGGGGACTTCGATACAATGAGCAGTTCTTC
. | TRBJ1-5 | TRBV20-1 | . | 14 | CSAGGQVPNQPQHF | TGCAGTGCAGGGGGGCAAGTCCCCAATCAGCCCCAGCATTTT
TRBD1 | TRBJ2-5 | TRBV27 | few | 14 | CASSFRTGQETQYF | TGTGCCAGCAGTTTCCGGACAGGGCAAGAGACCCAGTACTTC
. | TRBJ1-1 | TRBV10-2 | . | 16 | CASSATGQAVDTEAFF | TGCGCCAGCAGTGCCACAGGGCAGGCGGTGGACACTGAAGCTTTCTTT
. | TRBJ2-7 | TRBV7-2 | few | 14 | CASSSPPHSYEQYF | TGTGCCAGCAGCTCGCCACCACATAGTTACGAGCAGTACTTC
. | TRBJ1-1 | TRBV25-1 | . | 15 | CASSESAGQNTEAFF | TGTGCCAGCAGTGAATCCGCGGGACAGAACACTGAAGCTTTCTTT
TRBD2 | TRBJ2-1 | TRBV10-3 | . | 13 | CAIRLAGGDEQFF | TGTGCCATCAGACTAGCGGGGGGGGATGAGCAGTTCTTC
. | TRBJ2-7 | TRBV7-9 | . | 13 | CASSLPTPYEQYF | TGTGCCAGCAGCCTCCCCACGCCCTACGAGCAGTACTTC
. | TRBJ2-5 | TRBV18 | . | 14 | CASSLGSHQETQYF | TGTGCCAGCTCACTGGGCAGCCACCAAGAGACCCAGTACTTC
. | TRBJ2-7 | TRBV5-5 | . | 15 | CASSLVGRGWDEQYF | TGTGCCAGCAGCTTGGTCGGCAGGGGTTGGGACGAGCAGTACTTC
TRBD2 | TRBJ2-5 | TRBV4-1 | . | 17 | CASSQGLAGGPLETQYF | TGTGCCAGCAGCCAAGGACTAGCGGGGGGGCCATTGGAGACCCAGTACTTC
TRBD1 | TRBJ2-3 | TRBV5-1 | . | 16 | CASSLGQGANTDTQYF | TGCGCCAGCAGCTTGGGACAGGGGGCCAACACAGATACGCAGTATTTT
. | TRBJ2-2 | TRBV7-6 | . | 16 | CASSLIVGQAGGELFF | TGTGCCAGCAGCTTAATAGTCGGGCAGGCGGGCGGGGAGCTGTTTTTT
TRBD2 | TRBJ2-5 | TRBV9 | . | 16 | CASSPRSGGAWETQYF | TGTGCCAGCAGCCCCCGTAGCGGGGGGGCTTGGGAGACCCAGTACTTC
. | TRBJ2-1 | TRBV29-1 | . | 12 | CSVATGFYEQFF | TGCAGCGTTGCTACAGGGTTTTATGAGCAGTTCTTC
. | TRBJ1-1 | TRBV28 | . | 14 | CASSPTPPNTEAFF | TGTGCCAGCAGCCCAACACCCCCTAACACTGAAGCTTTCTTT
. | TRBJ1-1 | TRBV7-6 | . | 17 | CASSLGADSAFNTEAFF | TGTGCCAGCAGCTTAGGAGCCGACAGTGCTTTTAACACTGAAGCTTTCTTT
TRBD1 | TRBJ2-7 | TRBV20-1 | . | 17 | CSARDGPRQGEAYEQYF | TGCAGTGCTAGAGATGGCCCCCGACAGGGGGAAGCCTACGAGCAGTACTTC
TRBD2 | TRBJ2-5 | TRBV11-2 | few | 17 | CASSYPGTSVEQETQYF | TGTGCCAGCAGCTACCCTGGGACTAGCGTCGAACAAGAGACCCAGTACTTC
TRBD1 | TRBJ1-4 | TRBV28 | . | 16 | CASSLWGQGPNEKLFF | TGTGCCAGCAGTTTATGGGGACAGGGACCTAATGAAAAACTGTTTTTT
. | TRBJ1-2 | TRBV18 | . | 15 | CASSPGGGENDGYTF | TGTGCCAGCTCACCAGGGGGGGGCGAGAACGATGGCTACACCTTC
. | TRBJ1-5 | TRBV28 | . | 12 | CASSLEGWPQHF | TGTGCCAGCAGTTTAGAGGGGTGGCCCCAGCATTTT
. | TRBJ1-5 | TRBV10-3 | . | 13 | CAISDLEYQPQHF | TGTGCCATCAGTGATCTGGAATATCAGCCCCAGCATTTT
. | TRBJ1-4 | TRBV6-6 | . | 13 | CASSYSGDEKLFF | TGTGCCAGCAGTTACTCAGGGGATGAAAAACTGTTTTTT
TRBD1 | TRBJ1-6 | TRBV6-5 | . | 18 | CASSYWTGGSVTDSPLHF | TGTGCCAGCAGTTACTGGACAGGGGGCTCAGTAACAGATTCACCCCTCCACTTT
TRBD1 | TRBJ2-3 | TRBV28 | . | 14 | CASSSGQSTDTQYF | TGTGCCAGCAGTTCGGGACAGAGCACAGATACGCAGTATTTT
. | TRBJ2-7 | TRBV3-1 | . | 13 | CASSQESQDTQYF | TGTGCCAGCAGCCAAGAATCCCAGGACACCCAGTACTTC
. | TRBJ2-5 | TRBV4-1 | . | 15 | CASSQNKEVQETQYF | TGCGCCAGCAGCCAGAACAAGGAAGTACAGGAGACCCAGTACTTC
TRBD1 | TRBJ1-6 | TRBV7-2 | . | 16 | CASSRTGLPNNSPLHF | TGTGCCAGCAGCCGGACAGGCCTCCCCAATAATTCACCCCTCCACTTT
TRBD1 | TRBJ2-4 | TRBV20-1 | few | 14 | CSARGGQQLNIQYF | TGCAGTGCTAGAGGGGGACAGCAATTAAACATTCAGTACTTC
TRBD1 | TRBJ2-5 | TRBV20-1 | many | 14 | CSARETGGRETQYF | TGCAGTGCTAGAGAGACAGGGGGCAGAGAGACCCAGTACTTC
. | TRBJ2-1 | TRBV6-2/TRBV6-3 | . | 17 | CASRDPSKREERNEQFF | TGTGCCAGCAGAGACCCGAGTAAGCGAGAGGAAAGAAATGAGCAGTTCTTC
. | TRBJ1-1 | TRBV18 | . | 14 | CASSNNMENTEAFF | TGTGCCAGCTCAAACAACATGGAGAACACTGAAGCTTTCTTT
TRBD2 | TRBJ2-1 | TRBV2 | . | 13 | CASIREGRDEQFF | TGTGCCAGCATCCGGGAGGGGCGAGATGAGCAGTTCTTC
TRBD2 | TRBJ2-3 | TRBV20-1 | . | 15 | CSARTGLAGTDTQYF | TGCAGTGCTAGGACCGGACTAGCGGGGACAGATACGCAGTATTTT
. | TRBJ1-2 | TRBV5-1 | . | 15 | CASSLGPGENYGYTF | TGCGCCAGCAGTTTGGGACCAGGGGAAAACTATGGCTACACCTTC
. | TRBJ2-1 | TRBV29-1 | . | 14 | CSVRRGGKNNEQFF | TGCAGCGTAAGACGCGGGGGCAAGAACAATGAGCAGTTCTTC
. | TRBJ2-7 | TRBV29-1 | few | 12 | CSVENLAYEQYF | TGCAGCGTTGAAAATCTGGCCTACGAGCAGTACTTC
. | TRBJ2-5 | TRBV10-3 | . | 11 | CASRTPGFQYF | TGTGCCAGCAGGACTCCGGGATTCCAGTACTTC
. | TRBJ2-3 | TRBV7-9 | . | 14 | CASKGGLSADTQYF | TGTGCCAGCAAGGGGGGACTCTCCGCAGATACGCAGTATTTT
TRBD1 | TRBJ1-6 | TRBV11-2 | once | 14 | CASRGTAGNSPLHF | TGTGCCAGCCGCGGGACAGCTGGCAATTCACCCCTCCACTTT